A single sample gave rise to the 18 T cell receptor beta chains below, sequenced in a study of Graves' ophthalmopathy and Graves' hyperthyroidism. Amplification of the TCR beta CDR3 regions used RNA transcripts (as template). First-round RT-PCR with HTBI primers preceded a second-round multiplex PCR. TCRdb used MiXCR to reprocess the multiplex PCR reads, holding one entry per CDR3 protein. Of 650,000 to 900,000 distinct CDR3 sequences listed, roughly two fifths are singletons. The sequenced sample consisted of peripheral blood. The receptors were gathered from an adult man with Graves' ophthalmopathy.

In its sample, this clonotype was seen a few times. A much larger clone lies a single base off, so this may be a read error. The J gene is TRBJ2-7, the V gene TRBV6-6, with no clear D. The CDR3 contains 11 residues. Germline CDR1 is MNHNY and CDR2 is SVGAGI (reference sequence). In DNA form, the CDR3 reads TGTACCAGCAGCACCAGGTACGAGCAGTACTTC. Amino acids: CTSSTRYEQYF.

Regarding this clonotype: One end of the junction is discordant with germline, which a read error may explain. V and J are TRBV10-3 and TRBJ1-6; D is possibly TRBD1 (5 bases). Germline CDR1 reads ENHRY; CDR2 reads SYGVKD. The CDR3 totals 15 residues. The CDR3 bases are TGTGCCAGCAGTCCCCCCGGGACCAATAATTCACCCCTCCACTTT. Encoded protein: CASSPPGTNNSPLHF.

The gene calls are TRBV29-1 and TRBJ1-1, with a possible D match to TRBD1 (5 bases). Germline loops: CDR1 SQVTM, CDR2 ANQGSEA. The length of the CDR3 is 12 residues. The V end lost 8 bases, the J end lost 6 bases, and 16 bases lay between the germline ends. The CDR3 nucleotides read TGCAGCAGTTACCGGAGGGGCGCTGAAGCTTTCTTT. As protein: CSSYRRGAEAFF.

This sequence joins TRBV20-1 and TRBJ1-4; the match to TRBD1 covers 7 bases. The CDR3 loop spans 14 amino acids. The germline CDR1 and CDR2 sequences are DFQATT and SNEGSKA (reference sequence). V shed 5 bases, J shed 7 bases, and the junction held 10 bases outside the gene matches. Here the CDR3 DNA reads TGCAGTGCTGGGGGAGGGGGCGAGGGTGAAAAACTGTTTTTT. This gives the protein CSAGGGGEGEKLFF.

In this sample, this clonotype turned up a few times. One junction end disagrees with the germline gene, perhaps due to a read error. CDR3 region: CASSYRGNGANEKLFF. In DNA form, the CDR3 reads TGTGCCAGCAGTTACAGGGGCAATGGGGCTAATGAAAAACTGTTTTTT. The rearrangement links TRBV10-3 to TRBJ1-4, with TRBD1 matching 7 bases. This CDR3 has 16 residues. The germline gives CDR1 ENHRY, CDR2 SYGVKD.

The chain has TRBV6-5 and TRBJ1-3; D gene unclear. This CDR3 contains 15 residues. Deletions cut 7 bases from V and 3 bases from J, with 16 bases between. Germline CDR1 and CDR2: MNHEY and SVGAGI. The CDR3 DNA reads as TGTGCCAGCACACGTGGCGTTAGCTATGGAAACACCATATATTTT. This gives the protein CASTRGVSYGNTIYF.

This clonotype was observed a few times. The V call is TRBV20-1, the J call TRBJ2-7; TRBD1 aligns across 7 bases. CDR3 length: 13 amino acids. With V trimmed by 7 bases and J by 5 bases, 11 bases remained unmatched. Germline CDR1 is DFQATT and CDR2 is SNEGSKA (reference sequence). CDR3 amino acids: CSVRVRGSHEQYF. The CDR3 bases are TGCAGTGTCCGGGTCAGGGGGTCCCACGAGCAGTACTTC.

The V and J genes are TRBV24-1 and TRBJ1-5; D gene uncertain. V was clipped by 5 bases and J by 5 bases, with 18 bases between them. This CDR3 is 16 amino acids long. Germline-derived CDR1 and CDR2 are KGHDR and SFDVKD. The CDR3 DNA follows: TGTGCCACCAGTGTACCTCGCGCCAAGGCACATCAGCCCCAGCATTTT. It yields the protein CATSVPRAKAHQPQHF.

CDR3 region: CASSLEPDRGFEQYF. CDR3 nucleotides: TGTGCCAGCAGCTTGGAGCCGGACAGGGGGTTTGAGCAGTACTTC. This chain joins TRBV5-4 and TRBJ2-7; 10 bases are a match to TRBD1. The trim removed 0 bases at V and 7 bases at J, leaving 7 bases unmatched. Germline V CDR1 and CDR2: SGHNT, YYREEE (reference sequence). There are 15 residues in the CDR3.

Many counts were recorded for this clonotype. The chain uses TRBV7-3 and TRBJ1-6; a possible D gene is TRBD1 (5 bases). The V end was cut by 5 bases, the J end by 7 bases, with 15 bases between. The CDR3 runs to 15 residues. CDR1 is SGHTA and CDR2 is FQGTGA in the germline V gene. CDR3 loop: CASSPSGTSNSPLHF. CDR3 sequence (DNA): TGTGCCAGCAGCCCCTCCGGGACGTCGAATTCACCCCTCCACTTT.

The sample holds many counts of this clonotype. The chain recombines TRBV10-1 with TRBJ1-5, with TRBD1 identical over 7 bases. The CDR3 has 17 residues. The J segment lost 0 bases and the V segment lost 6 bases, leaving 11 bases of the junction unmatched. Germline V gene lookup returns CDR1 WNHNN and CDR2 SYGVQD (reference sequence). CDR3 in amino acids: CASSPDRSVSSNQPQHF. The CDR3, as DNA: TGCGCCAGCAGCCCGGACAGGTCTGTAAGTAGCAATCAGCCCCAGCATTTT.

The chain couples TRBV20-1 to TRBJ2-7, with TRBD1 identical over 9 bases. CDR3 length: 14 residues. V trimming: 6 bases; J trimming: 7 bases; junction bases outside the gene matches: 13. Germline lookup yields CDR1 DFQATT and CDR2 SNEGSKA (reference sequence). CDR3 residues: CSAKSGTGMREQYF. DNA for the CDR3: TGCAGTGCAAAATCCGGGACAGGGATGAGGGAGCAGTACTTC.

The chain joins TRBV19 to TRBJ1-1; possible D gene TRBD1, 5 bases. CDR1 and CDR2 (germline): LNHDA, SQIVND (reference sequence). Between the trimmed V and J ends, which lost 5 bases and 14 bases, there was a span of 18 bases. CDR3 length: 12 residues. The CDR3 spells CASSPVRGEQFF. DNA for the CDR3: TGTGCCAGTAGTCCCGTAAGGGGTGAGCAGTTCTTT.

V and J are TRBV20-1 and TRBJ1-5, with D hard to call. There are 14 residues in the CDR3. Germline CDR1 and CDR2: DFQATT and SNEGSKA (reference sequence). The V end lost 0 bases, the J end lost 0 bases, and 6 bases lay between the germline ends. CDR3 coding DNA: TGCAGTGCTAGAGAGCCGGTTAGCAATCAGCCCCAGCATTTT. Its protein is CSAREPVSNQPQHF.

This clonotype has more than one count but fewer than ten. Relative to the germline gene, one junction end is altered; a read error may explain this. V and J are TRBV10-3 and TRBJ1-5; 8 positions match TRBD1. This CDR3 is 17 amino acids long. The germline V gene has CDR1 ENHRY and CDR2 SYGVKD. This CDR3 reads CASSYPGQEGLSQPQHF. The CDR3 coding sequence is TGTGCCAGCAGTTACCCGGGACAGGAAGGTCTGAGTCAGCCCCAGCATTTT.

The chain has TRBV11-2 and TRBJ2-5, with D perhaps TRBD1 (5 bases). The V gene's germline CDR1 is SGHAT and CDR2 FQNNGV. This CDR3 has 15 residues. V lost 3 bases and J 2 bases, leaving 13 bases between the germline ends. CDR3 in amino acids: CASSFGRASQETQYF. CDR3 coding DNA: TGTGCCAGCAGCTTCGGCAGGGCCTCTCAAGAGACCCAGTACTTC.

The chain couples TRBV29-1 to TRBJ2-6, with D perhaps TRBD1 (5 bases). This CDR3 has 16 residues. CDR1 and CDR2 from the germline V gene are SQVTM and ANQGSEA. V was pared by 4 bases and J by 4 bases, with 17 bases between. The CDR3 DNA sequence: TGCAGCGTTGGAGATCCAGGGCGGAGAGGGGCCAACGTCCTGACTTTC. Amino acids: CSVGDPGRRGANVLTF.

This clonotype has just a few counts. The CDR3 DNA follows: TGTGCCAGCAGTGACTCTAGGCCATGCTACGAGCAGTACTTC. Translation: CASSDSRPCYEQYF. V is TRBV6-4 and J is TRBJ2-7; D gene unclear. Per germline, CDR1 MRHNA and CDR2 SNTAGT. The V end was cut by 0 bases, the J end by 3 bases, with 9 bases between. The CDR3 covers 14 residues.